These 26 T cell receptor beta chains were all obtained from the same sample, sequenced in a study of cytomegalovirus exposure and HLA in healthy donors. PCR used 60 Vbeta primers and 13 Jbeta primers. Produced via immunoSEQ multiplex PCR; TCRdb's table is partial and in-frame only. This table holds around 120,000 clones, over 65% found once. Sequencing used PBMCs. These TCRs come from a man aged 18 to 29 in good health and CMV-seronegative.

This chain links TRBV5-1 with TRBJ2-7, with 9 bases identical to TRBD2. CDR1 is SGHRS, CDR2 YFSETQ, per germline. The CDR3 runs to 15 residues. Trimming took 0 bases from V and 3 from J; bases not matched to a gene: 4. CDR3 sequence reads: CASSLDRGGGYEQYF. The CDR3 nucleotides read TGCGCCAGCAGCTTGGATCGCGGGGGGGGCTACGAGCAGTACTTC.

V and J are TRBV25-1 and TRBJ1-6, with 9 bases that match TRBD1. The CDR3 loop spans 16 amino acids. Germline V gene data show CDR1 as MGHDK and CDR2 as SYGVNS. The V gene end was trimmed by 6 bases and the J gene end by 9 bases; junction bases not matched to a gene: 12. The CDR3 nucleotides read TGTGCCAGCAGGCCTAGACAGGGGGACTACGGTTCACCCCTCCACTTT. Protein: CASRPRQGDYGSPLHF.

This chain connects TRBV2 to TRBJ1-1; 10 bases line up with TRBD1. From germline, CDR1 is SNHLY and CDR2 FYNNEI. This CDR3 comprises 16 residues. The V segment lost 8 bases and the J segment 5 bases; nucleotides outside the gene matches: 14. The CDR3 here is CASLPRGQGTGTEAFF. The CDR3 DNA is TGTGCCAGCTTGCCCCGGGGACAGGGGACGGGTACTGAAGCTTTCTTT.

V usage is TRBV20-1 and J usage is TRBJ1-1; perhaps TRBD1 as D (5 bases). The germline V gene has CDR1 DFQATT and CDR2 SNEGSKA (reference sequence). This CDR3 has 11 residues. V lost 6 bases to trimming and J lost 6 bases, with 11 bases between them. The CDR3: CSAPLGAEAFF. DNA of the CDR3: TGCAGTGCCCCCCTAGGGGCTGAAGCTTTCTTT.

Details on this clone: Mismatch with germline at one junction end may stem from a read error. V gene TRBV5-4 combines with J gene TRBJ2-7, with 11 bases aligning to TRBD2. The germline V gene encodes CDR1 SGHNT and CDR2 YYREEE (reference sequence). The CDR3 is 16 residues long. CDR3 coding DNA: TGTGCCAGCAGCTCGGCTACTAGCGGGGGAATCTACGGGCAGTACTTC. The encoded protein is CASSSATSGGIYGQYF.

The chain employs TRBV19 and TRBJ2-7; TRBD2 aligns across 7 bases. Germline CDR1 and CDR2: LNHDA and SQIVND (reference sequence). This CDR3 region has 14 residues. The trim removed 3 bases at V and 2 bases at J, leaving 4 bases unmatched. Written as DNA, the CDR3 is TGTGCCAGTAGTATCAGCGGGGCTCCCTACGAGCAGTACTTC. Residues: CASSISGAPYEQYF.

The rearrangement joins TRBV5-1 to TRBJ2-5, with 9 bases identical to TRBD2. The J call may be in error: the DNA end matches TRBJ2-7 better. CDR1 and CDR2 (germline): SGHRS, YFSETQ. There are 14 residues in the CDR3. CDR3 protein: CASSLSGGRGEQYF. The CDR3 coding sequence is TGCGCCAGCAGCTTAAGCGGGGGGAGGGGCGAGCAGTACTTC.

About this clone itself: Different DNA sequences within this sample yield the same CDR3. V usage is TRBV5-4 and J usage is TRBJ1-6, with 9 bases lining up with TRBD1. Germline CDR1 and CDR2: SGHNT and YYREEE (reference sequence). The CDR3 spans 18 residues. Trimming removed 2 bases from V and 0 bases from J; junction bases left unmatched: 6. The DNA of the CDR3 is TGTGCCAGCAGCTTTGGACAGGGGTCGAGCTCCTATAATTCACCCCTCCACTTT. It specifies CASSFGQGSSSYNSPLHF.

The V call is TRBV4-2, the J call TRBJ2-7, with 10 bases identical to TRBD2. From germline, CDR1 is LGHNA and CDR2 YNFKEQ. J was trimmed by 6 bases and V by 0 bases; bases with no gene match: 8. CDR3 length: 16 amino acids. This CDR3 is CASSQEGSGGHCEQYF. The CDR3 nucleotides read TGTGCCAGCAGCCAAGAAGGTAGCGGGGGGCACTGCGAGCAGTACTTC.

The chain links TRBV5-5 to TRBJ2-7; D unresolved. Germline lookup yields CDR1 SGHKS and CDR2 YYEKEE (reference sequence). Trimming shortened V by 0 bases and J by 6 bases, and 10 bases separated the two germline ends. The CDR3 covers 13 residues. CDR3 sequence (DNA): TGTGCCAGCAGCTTGGCCCCCCCATCCGAGCAGTACTTC. As protein: CASSLAPPSEQYF.

The genes are TRBV6-5 and TRBJ2-7, with 9 bases lining up with TRBD1. V gave up 5 bases and J gave up 4 bases; unmatched junction bases: 6. There are 14 residues in the CDR3. The germline gives CDR1 MNHEY, CDR2 SVGAGI. DNA for the CDR3: TGTGCCAGCAGTCCCGGGACAGGGAGGTACGAGCAGTACTTC. Its protein product is CASSPGTGRYEQYF.

The chain joins TRBV7-3 to TRBJ2-3, with 7 bases lining up with TRBD2. The V gene end was trimmed by 1 base and the J gene end by 6 bases; junction bases not matched to a gene: 4. This CDR3 contains 14 residues. The germline V gene has CDR1 SGHTA and CDR2 FQGTGA. In nucleotides, the CDR3 is TGTGCCAGCAGCTTAAGCGGGGGAGGCGATACGCAGTATTTT. As protein: CASSLSGGGDTQYF.

The chain is built from TRBV6-5 and TRBJ1-1, with 9 bases aligning to TRBD1. Germline CDR1 MNHEY, CDR2 SVGAGI. V lost 8 bases and J lost 6; bases outside the gene matches: 4. There are 12 residues in the CDR3. In DNA form, the CDR3 reads TGTGCCAGCGGCCGGACAGGGGCTGAAGCTTTCTTT. This codes for CASGRTGAEAFF.

The chain combines TRBV9 with TRBJ1-1, with 10 bases that match TRBD1. The trim removed 4 bases at V and 5 bases at J, leaving 11 bases unmatched. Germline V gene lookup returns CDR1 SGDLS and CDR2 YYNGEE. This CDR3 region has 16 residues. CDR3 DNA: TGTGCCAGCAGCCTTGGACAGGGGGTGGGGAGGACTGAAGCTTTCTTT. It translates to CASSLGQGVGRTEAFF.

The chain links TRBV15 to TRBJ1-5; D is possibly TRBD1 (6 bases). The CDR3 runs 13 residues. Germline V gene sequence: CDR1 LNHNV, CDR2 YYDKDF (reference sequence). V gave up 6 bases and J gave up 11 bases, with 17 bases separating them. The DNA of the CDR3 is TGTGCCACCAGAGGGGGACGTACAGGGTCCCAGCATTTT. This encodes CATRGGRTGSQHF.

The chain carries TRBV5-1 and TRBJ1-2, with 10 bases that match TRBD1. Germline CDR1 is SGHRS and CDR2 is YFSETQ. The CDR3 has 16 amino acids. J gave up 2 bases and V 0 bases, and 4 bases lay outside the gene matches. The DNA for the CDR3 is TGCGCCAGCAGCTTGGGACAGGGGGCAGGGAACTATGGCTACACCTTC. Protein product: CASSLGQGAGNYGYTF.

The chain joins TRBV7-9 to TRBJ1-1; 7 positions match TRBD1. CDR1 and CDR2 from the germline V gene are SEHNR and FQNEAQ (reference sequence). This CDR3 contains 15 residues. V lost 4 bases and J lost 0; bases outside the gene matches: 5. CDR3 amino acids: CASSSRDSMNTEAFF. Written as DNA, the CDR3 is TGTGCCAGCAGCTCACGGGACAGCATGAACACTGAAGCTTTCTTT. Together with reference TRBV7-9 and TRBJ1-1, the CDR3 gives the full variable domain: DTGVSQNPRHKITKRGQNVTFRCDPISEHNRLYWYRQTLGQGPEFLTYFQNEAQLEKSRLLSDRFSAERPKGSFSTLEIQRTEQGDSAMYLCASSSRDSMNTEAFFGQGTRLTVV.

This chain links TRBV4-1 with TRBJ2-1, with TRBD1 matching 10 bases. CDR1 and CDR2 from the germline V gene are MGHRA and YSYEKL. This CDR3 region has 14 residues. The junction had 4 bases not matched to a gene; V was cut back by 4 bases and J by 7 bases. The CDR3 loop is CASSLGQGGNEQFF. CDR3 in DNA: TGCGCCAGCAGCCTCGGACAGGGGGGGAATGAGCAGTTCTTC.

This chain uses TRBV10-3 with TRBJ2-7, with 7 bases fitting TRBD1. The CDR3 has 15 residues. V lost 3 bases, J lost 3 bases, and 8 bases stayed unmatched. The germline V gene encodes CDR1 ENHRY and CDR2 SYGVKD. CDR3 amino acids: CAISDTGETVYEQYF. The CDR3 nucleotides read TGTGCCATCAGTGATACAGGGGAAACCGTCTACGAGCAGTACTTC.

CDR3 region: CASSLLHSYRGLDEQYF. The CDR3 coding sequence is TGTGCCAGCAGCTTGCTCCACTCCTACAGGGGGCTCGACGAGCAGTACTTC. The genes are TRBV5-6 and TRBJ2-7, with 9 bases matching TRBD1. Germline V lookup: CDR1 SGHDT, CDR2 YYEEEE. The CDR3 runs 17 residues. Trimming at V came to 1 base and at J to 5 bases, leaving 13 bases not matched to a gene.

This clone was observed a single time. The V and J genes are TRBV6-4 and TRBJ2-3; 9 nucleotides match TRBD2. With V trimmed by 0 bases and J by 4 bases, 2 bases remained unmatched. The CDR3 has 15 residues. CDR1 and CDR2 (germline): MRHNA, SNTAGT. This chain's CDR3 is CASSDSAGGPDTQYF. CDR3 sequence (DNA): TGTGCCAGCAGTGACTCGGCGGGGGGGCCAGATACGCAGTATTTT.

The chain is built from TRBV6-5 and TRBJ2-7; 8 bases match TRBD1. CDR1 MNHEY and CDR2 SVGAGI come from the germline V gene. Losses at the gene ends were 6 bases for V and 2 bases for J; bases not matched to a gene: 6. The length of the CDR3 is 14 residues. The chain's CDR3 is CASSHDRGPYEQYF. In DNA form, the CDR3 reads TGTGCCAGCAGCCACGACAGGGGACCCTACGAGCAGTACTTC.

This chain joins TRBV4-2 and TRBJ1-2, with 9 bases that match TRBD1. Germline trimming cut 3 bases from V and 7 bases from J; bases unmatched to any gene: 9. CDR1 and CDR2 from the germline V gene are LGHNA and YNFKEQ. The CDR3 runs to 15 residues. This chain's CDR3 is CASSQEQGAVGGYTF. The CDR3 nucleotides are TGTGCCAGCAGCCAGGAACAGGGGGCGGTTGGTGGCTACACCTTC.

The J gene is TRBJ1-1, the V gene TRBV4-2; perhaps TRBD1 as D (5 bases). The germline V and J ends were trimmed by 0 bases and 7 bases, with 18 bases remaining between them. CDR1 and CDR2 (germline): LGHNA, YNFKEQ. The CDR3 loop spans 16 amino acids. The CDR3 sequence: CASSQDMTGGRGEAFF. The DNA for the CDR3 is TGTGCCAGCAGCCAAGATATGACCGGGGGGAGAGGTGAAGCTTTCTTT.

This clone has just a few counts. This chain connects TRBV27 to TRBJ2-7; perhaps TRBD1 as D (5 bases). Germline CDR1 reads MNHEY; CDR2 reads SMNVEV (reference sequence). V was trimmed by 8 bases and J by 4 bases, leaving 9 bases between them. There are 11 residues in the CDR3. The CDR3: CASGAGYEQYF. The CDR3 bases are TGTGCCAGCGGGGCCGGGTACGAGCAGTACTTC.

This rearrangement joins TRBV7-9 to TRBJ2-7; 8 positions agree with TRBD2. This CDR3 comprises 17 residues. Trimming removed 4 bases from V and 5 bases from J; junction bases left unmatched: 16. Germline V gene lookup returns CDR1 SEHNR and CDR2 FQNEAQ (reference sequence). The CDR3 DNA reads as TGTGCCAGCAGCTCCTTCCTGACAGCGGGGGTTTCCGACGAGCAGTACTTC. Protein sequence: CASSSFLTAGVSDEQYF.